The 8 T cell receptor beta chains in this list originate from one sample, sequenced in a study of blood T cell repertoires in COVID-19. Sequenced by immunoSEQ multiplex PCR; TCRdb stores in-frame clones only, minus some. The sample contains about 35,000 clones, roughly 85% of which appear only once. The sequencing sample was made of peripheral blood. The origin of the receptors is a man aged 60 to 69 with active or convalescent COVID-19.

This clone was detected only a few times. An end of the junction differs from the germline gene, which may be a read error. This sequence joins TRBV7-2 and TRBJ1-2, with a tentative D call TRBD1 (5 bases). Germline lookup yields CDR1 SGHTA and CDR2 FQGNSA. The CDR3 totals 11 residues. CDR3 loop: CASSLVAGLSF. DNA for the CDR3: TGTGCCAGCAGCTTAGTCGCGGGACTTAGCTTC.

The CDR3 nucleotides are TGTGCCAGTAGTATTGATGCAGACTCTGCAACTAATGAAAAACTGTTTTTT. This gives the protein CASSIDADSATNEKLFF. The chain links TRBV19 to TRBJ1-4; no reliable D call. CDR1 LNHDA and CDR2 SQIVND come from the germline V gene (reference sequence). The CDR3 is 17 residues long. Trimming left V 3 bases short and J 0 bases short, with 14 bases between.

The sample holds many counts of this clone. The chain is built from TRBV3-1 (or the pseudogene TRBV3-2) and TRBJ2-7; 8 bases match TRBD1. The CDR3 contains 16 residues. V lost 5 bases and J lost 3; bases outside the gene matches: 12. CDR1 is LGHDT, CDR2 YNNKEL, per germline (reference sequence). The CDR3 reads CASSTGRQGSGYEQYV. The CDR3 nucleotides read TGTGCCAGCAGCACAGGAAGACAGGGGTCGGGCTACGAGCAGTACGTC.

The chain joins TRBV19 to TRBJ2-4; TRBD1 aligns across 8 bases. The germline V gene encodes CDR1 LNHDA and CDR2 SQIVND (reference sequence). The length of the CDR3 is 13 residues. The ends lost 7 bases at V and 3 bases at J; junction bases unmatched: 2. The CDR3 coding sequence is TGTGCCAGTACCGACAGGGGCAAAAACATTCAGTACTTC. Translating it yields CASTDRGKNIQYF. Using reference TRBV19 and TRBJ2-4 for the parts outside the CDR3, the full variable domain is DGGITQSPKYLFRKEGQNVTLSCEQNLNHDAMYWYRQDPGQGLRLIYYSQIVNDFQKGDIAEGYSVSREKKESFPLTVTSAQKNPTAFYLCASTDRGKNIQYFGAGTRLSVL.

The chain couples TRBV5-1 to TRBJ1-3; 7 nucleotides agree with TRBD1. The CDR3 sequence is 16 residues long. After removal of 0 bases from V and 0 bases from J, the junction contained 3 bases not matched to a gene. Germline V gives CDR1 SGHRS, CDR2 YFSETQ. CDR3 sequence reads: CASSLGGTASGNTIYF. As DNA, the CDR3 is TGCGCCAGCAGCTTGGGGGGGACAGCCTCTGGAAACACCATATATTTT. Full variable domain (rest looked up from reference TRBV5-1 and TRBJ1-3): KAGVTQTPRYLIKTRGQQVTLSCSPISGHRSVSWYQQTPGQGLQFLFEYFSETQRNKGNFPGRFSGRQFSNSRSEMNVSTLELGDSALYLCASSLGGTASGNTIYFGEGSWLTVV.

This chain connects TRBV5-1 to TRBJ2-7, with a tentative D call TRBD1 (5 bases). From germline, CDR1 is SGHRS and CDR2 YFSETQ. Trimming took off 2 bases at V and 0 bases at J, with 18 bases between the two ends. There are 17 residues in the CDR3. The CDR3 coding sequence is TGCGCCAGCAGCTTAACACCCGGCAGGGCCAGCTCCTACGAGCAGTACGTC. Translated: CASSLTPGRASSYEQYV.

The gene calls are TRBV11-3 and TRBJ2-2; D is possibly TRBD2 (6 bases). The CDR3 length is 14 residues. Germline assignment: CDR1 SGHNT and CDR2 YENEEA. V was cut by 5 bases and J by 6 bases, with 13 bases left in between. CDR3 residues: CASSRTSRSGELFF. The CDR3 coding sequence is TGTGCCAGCAGCCGAACTAGCAGGTCCGGGGAGCTGTTTTTT.

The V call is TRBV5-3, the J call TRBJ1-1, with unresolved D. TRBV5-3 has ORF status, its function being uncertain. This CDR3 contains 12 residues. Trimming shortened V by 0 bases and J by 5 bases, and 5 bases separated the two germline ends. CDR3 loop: CARSLGETEAFF. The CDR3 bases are TGTGCCAGAAGCTTGGGGGAGACTGAAGCTTTCTTT.